These 19 T cell receptor beta chains share one sample of origin, sequenced in a study of T-cell reconstitution after alpha-beta-depleted transplantation in children. The library targeted TCRbeta and was prepared with unique molecular identifiers. MiXCR, run by TCRdb on the PCR reads, gives a single entry per CDR3 protein. The sample carries under 850,000 distinct CDR3 sequences, roughly 14% recorded once. The sequencing used PBMCs, collected before TCRalphabeta/CD19-depleted stem cell transplant. The source is a girl aged 2 to 10 with congenital amegakaryocytic thrombocytopenia, due to receive a stem cell transplant.

This clonotype was detected ten times or more. The chain recombines TRBV20-1 with TRBJ2-1; TRBD2 aligns across 8 bases. CDR1 is DFQATT and CDR2 is SNEGSKA in the germline V gene (reference sequence). The CDR3 has 14 amino acids. V dropped 5 bases and J dropped 7; count of bases not matched to a gene: 10. CDR3: CSAPLAGRGNEQFF. In nucleotides, the CDR3 is TGCAGTGCTCCCTTAGCGGGAAGGGGTAATGAGCAGTTCTTC.

This clonotype showed up just a few times. V and J are TRBV6-5 and TRBJ2-7, with D hard to call. The length of the CDR3 is 15 residues. With 0 bases removed from V and 6 bases from J, the gap between germline ends came to 15 bases. Per germline, CDR1 MNHEY and CDR2 SVGAGI. In DNA, the CDR3 is TGTGCCAGCAGTTACTCGTCCAGCTTCGTGGGCGAGCAGTACTTC. Amino acid sequence: CASSYSSSFVGEQYF.

There are many counts of this clonotype. This chain joins TRBV5-1 and TRBJ2-5, with D perhaps TRBD1 (6 bases). There are 16 residues in the CDR3. V dropped 1 base and J dropped 0 bases, with 13 bases sitting between them. CDR1 and CDR2 (germline): SGHRS, YFSETQ. The CDR3 protein is CASSLWGRRNQETQYF. CDR3 DNA sequence: TGCGCCAGCAGCTTGTGGGGGCGTCGAAACCAAGAGACCCAGTACTTC.

At least ten counts were recorded for this clonotype. The chain combines TRBV5-1 with TRBJ1-1, with D perhaps matching TRBD1 (5 bases). Per germline, CDR1 SGHRS and CDR2 YFSETQ. Between the trimmed V and J ends, which lost 4 bases and 3 bases, there was a span of 10 bases. This CDR3 comprises 13 residues. CDR3 protein: CASSGDRDTEAFF. In DNA form, the CDR3 reads TGCGCCAGCAGCGGAGACAGAGACACTGAAGCTTTCTTT.

This clonotype was seen only a few times. The rearrangement links TRBV27 to TRBJ2-2; tentatively, D is TRBD2 (5 bases). Germline CDR1 is MNHEY and CDR2 is SMNVEV (reference sequence). The CDR3 totals 15 residues. V gave up 7 bases and J gave up 2 bases, with 14 bases separating them. In DNA, the CDR3 is TGTGCCAGCAAGCTGTTAGCGCCCAACACCGGGGAGCTGTTTTTT. It yields the protein CASKLLAPNTGELFF.

This clonotype has only a few counts. The V and J genes are TRBV7-6 and TRBJ2-2; no firm D call. Trimming stripped 2 bases from V and 1 base from J, with 8 bases between. Germline-derived CDR1 and CDR2 are SGHVS and FNYEAQ. This CDR3 is 15 amino acids long. The CDR3 loop is CASSLSSGNTGELFF. As DNA, the CDR3 is TGTGCCAGCAGCTTATCCTCAGGGAACACCGGGGAGCTGTTTTTT.

The genes are TRBV19 and TRBJ2-2; D might be TRBD1 (5 bases). V was pared by 7 bases and J by 4 bases, with 16 bases between. The CDR3 extends over 15 amino acids. Germline CDR1 LNHDA, CDR2 SQIVND (reference sequence). The CDR3, as DNA: TGTGCCAGTACCTGGGCAGGGTTGTCCACCGGGGAGCTGTTTTTT. Its protein is CASTWAGLSTGELFF.

The chain has TRBV5-6 and TRBJ2-1; perhaps TRBD2 as D (5 bases). This CDR3 has 12 amino acids. CDR1 is SGHDT, CDR2 YYEEEE, per germline. Trimming shortened V by 9 bases and J by 6 bases, and 13 bases separated the two germline ends. The CDR3 nucleotides read TGTGCCATGAGCCCGGGGTCCAATGAGCAGTTCTTC. Protein: CAMSPGSNEQFF.

The sample holds many counts of this clonotype. The chain recombines TRBV4-2 with TRBJ2-2; 11 positions match TRBD2. Germline CDR1 is LGHNA and CDR2 is YNFKEQ. CDR3 length equals 16 residues. The ends lost 0 bases at V and 5 bases at J; junction bases unmatched: 2. The CDR3, as DNA: TGTGCCAGCAGCCAAGATGCTAGCGGGAGGACCGGGGAGCTGTTTTTT. Translating it yields CASSQDASGRTGELFF.

This chain connects TRBV5-1 to TRBJ1-1, with D tentatively TRBD1 (6 bases). V lost 3 bases, J lost 4 bases, and 19 bases lay in between. There are 16 residues in the CDR3. Germline V CDR1 and CDR2: SGHRS, YFSETQ. This chain's CDR3 is CASSSAYFDRSTEAFF. The DNA of the CDR3 is TGCGCCAGCAGCTCAGCATACTTCGACAGGTCCACTGAAGCTTTCTTT.

Only a few counts were recorded for this clonotype. The chain uses TRBV12-3 or TRBV12-4 and TRBJ2-1, with D tentatively TRBD1 (11 bases). V lost 4 bases, J lost 5 bases, and 33 bases lay in between. This CDR3 contains 21 residues. This CDR3 is CASSSPPPGQGGTSAHNEQFF. DNA for the CDR3: TGTGCCAGCAGTTCCCCTCCACCGGGACAGGGGGGGACTAGCGCTCACAATGAGCAGTTCTTC.

CDR3 residues: CASSLDGGVIQPQHF. CDR3 nucleotides: TGCGCCAGCAGCTTGGACGGGGGGGTAATTCAGCCCCAGCATTTT. The chain is built from TRBV5-1 and TRBJ1-5; possible D gene TRBD1, 5 bases. Germline CDR1 and CDR2: SGHRS and YFSETQ. This CDR3 spans 15 amino acids. Deletions cut 0 bases from V and 6 bases from J, with 13 bases between.

This clonotype was observed a handful of times. The chain joins TRBV20-1 to TRBJ2-7; possibly TRBD2 for D (6 bases). There are 13 residues in the CDR3. CDR1 DFQATT and CDR2 SNEGSKA come from the germline V gene (reference sequence). V lost 2 bases and J lost 1, with 9 bases in between. The CDR3 spells CSARFAGSYEQYF. For the CDR3, the DNA is TGCAGTGCTAGATTCGCGGGGTCCTACGAGCAGTACTTC.

V usage is TRBV7-2 and J usage is TRBJ1-2; tentatively, D is TRBD1 (5 bases). The CDR3 length is 14 residues. CDR1 is SGHTA and CDR2 is FQGNSA in the germline V gene. Trimming removed 2 bases from V and 13 bases from J, with 20 bases in between. The CDR3 loop is CASSLMGLGGLTTF. CDR3 bases: TGTGCCAGCAGCTTAATGGGGCTAGGCGGGTTAACCACCTTC.

This clonotype was counted only a few times. The V call is TRBV5-5, the J call TRBJ1-2; D is ambiguous. The CDR3 length is 15 residues. Germline V gives CDR1 SGHKS, CDR2 YYEKEE (reference sequence). Trimming pared 0 bases from V and 1 base from J, leaving 10 bases between. This CDR3 is CASSLEGGLNYGYTF. The DNA for the CDR3 is TGTGCCAGCAGCTTGGAAGGAGGACTTAACTATGGCTACACCTTC. Full variable domain (remainder filled in from reference TRBV5-5 and TRBJ1-2): DAGVTQSPTHLIKTRGQQVTLRCSPISGHKSVSWYQQVLGQGPQFIFQYYEKEERGRGNFPDRFSARQFPNYSSELNVNALLLGDSALYLCASSLEGGLNYGYTFGSGTRLTVV.

This clonotype was recorded a few times. This chain connects TRBV6-5 to TRBJ1-1; 8 bases map to TRBD1. The CDR3 extends over 15 amino acids. The junction had 3 bases not matched to a gene; V was cut back by 2 bases and J by 1 base. Germline assignment: CDR1 MNHEY and CDR2 SVGAGI. CDR3 sequence reads: CASSYPGQANTEAFF. The DNA of the CDR3 is TGTGCCAGCAGTTACCCGGGACAGGCGAACACTGAAGCTTTCTTT.

This clonotype showed up just a few times. This chain uses TRBV10-3 with TRBJ2-7, with 14 bases fitting TRBD2. The CDR3 is 16 residues long. CDR1 and CDR2 from the germline V gene are ENHRY and SYGVKD. J was trimmed by 3 bases and V by 6 bases; bases with no gene match: 7. For the CDR3, the DNA is TGTGCCATCAGGGGGACTAGCGGGAGTAGCAGCTACGAGCAGTACTTC. Encoded protein: CAIRGTSGSSSYEQYF.

Regarding this clonotype: One junction end does not reproduce the germline sequence, and a read error may be involved. The V gene is TRBV20-1, the J gene TRBJ2-1; 9 nucleotides agree with TRBD2. CDR1 is DFQATT and CDR2 is SNEGSKA in the germline V gene (reference sequence). This CDR3 has 15 residues. The CDR3 region is CRARVGLAHYNEQFF. The CDR3, as DNA: TGCAGAGCTAGAGTGGGACTAGCTCACTACAATGAGCAGTTCTTC.

This chain connects TRBV5-1 to TRBJ2-5; D is uncertain. V lost 0 bases and J 5 bases, leaving 14 bases between the germline ends. The length of the CDR3 is 15 residues. Per germline, CDR1 SGHRS and CDR2 YFSETQ. In DNA form, the CDR3 reads TGCGCCAGCAGCTTGGGCCCCAGCCGTTGGGAGACCCAGTACTTC. Translation gives CASSLGPSRWETQYF.